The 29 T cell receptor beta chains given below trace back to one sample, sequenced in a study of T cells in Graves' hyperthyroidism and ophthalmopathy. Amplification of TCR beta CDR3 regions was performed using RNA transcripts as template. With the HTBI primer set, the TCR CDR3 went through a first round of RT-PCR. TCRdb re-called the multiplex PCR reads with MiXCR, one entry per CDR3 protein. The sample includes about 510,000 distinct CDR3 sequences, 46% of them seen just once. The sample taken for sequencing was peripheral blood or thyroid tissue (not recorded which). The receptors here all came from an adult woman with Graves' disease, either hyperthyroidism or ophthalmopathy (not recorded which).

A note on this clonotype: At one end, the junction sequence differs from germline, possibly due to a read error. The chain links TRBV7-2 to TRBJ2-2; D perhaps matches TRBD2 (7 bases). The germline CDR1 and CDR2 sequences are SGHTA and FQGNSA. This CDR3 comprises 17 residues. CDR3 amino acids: CASSRPGRGAKTGELFF. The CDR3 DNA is TGTGCCAGCAGCCGGCCGGGGAGGGGGGCGAAAACCGGGGAGCTGTTTTTT.

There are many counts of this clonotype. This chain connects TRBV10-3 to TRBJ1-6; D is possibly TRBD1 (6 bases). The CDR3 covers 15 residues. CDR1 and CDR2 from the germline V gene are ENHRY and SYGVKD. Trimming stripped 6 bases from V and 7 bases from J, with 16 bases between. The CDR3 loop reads CAIRQDRAGNSPLHF. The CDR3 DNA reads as TGTGCCATCAGACAGGACAGAGCAGGGAATTCACCCCTCCACTTT.

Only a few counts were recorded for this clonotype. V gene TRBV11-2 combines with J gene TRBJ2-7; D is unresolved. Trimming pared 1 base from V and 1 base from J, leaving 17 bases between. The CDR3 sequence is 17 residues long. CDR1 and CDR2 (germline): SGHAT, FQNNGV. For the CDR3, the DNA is TGTGCCAGCAGCTTAGGTGGATACGGGCGTATATCCTACGAGCAGTACTTC. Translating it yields CASSLGGYGRISYEQYF.

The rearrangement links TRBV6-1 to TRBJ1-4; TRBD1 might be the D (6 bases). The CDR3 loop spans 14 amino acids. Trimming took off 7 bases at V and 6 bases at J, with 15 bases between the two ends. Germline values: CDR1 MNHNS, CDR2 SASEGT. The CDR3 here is CASKDGGVDEKLFF. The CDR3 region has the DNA TGTGCCAGCAAGGACGGGGGCGTCGATGAAAAACTGTTTTTT.

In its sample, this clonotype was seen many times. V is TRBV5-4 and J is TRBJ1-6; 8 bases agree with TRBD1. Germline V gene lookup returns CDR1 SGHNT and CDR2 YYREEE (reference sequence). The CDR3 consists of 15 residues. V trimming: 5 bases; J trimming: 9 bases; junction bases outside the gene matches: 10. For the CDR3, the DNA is TGTGCCAGCAGTACTCAGGGGGCGCGGAGTTCACCCCTCCACTTT. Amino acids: CASSTQGARSSPLHF.

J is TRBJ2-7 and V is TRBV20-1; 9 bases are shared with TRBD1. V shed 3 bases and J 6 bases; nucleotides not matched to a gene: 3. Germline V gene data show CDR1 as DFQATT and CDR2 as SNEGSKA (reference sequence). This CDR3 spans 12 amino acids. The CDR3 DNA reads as TGCAGTGCTAGGGGACAGGGAGCCGAGCAGTACTTC. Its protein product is CSARGQGAEQYF.

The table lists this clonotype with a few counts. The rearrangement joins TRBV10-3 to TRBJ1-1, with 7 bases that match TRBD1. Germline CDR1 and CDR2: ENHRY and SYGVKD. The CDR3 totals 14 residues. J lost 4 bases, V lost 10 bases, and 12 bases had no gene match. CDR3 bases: TGTGCCACAACTACAGGGGCCGGGGGCACTGAAGCTTTCTTT. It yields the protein CATTTGAGGTEAFF.

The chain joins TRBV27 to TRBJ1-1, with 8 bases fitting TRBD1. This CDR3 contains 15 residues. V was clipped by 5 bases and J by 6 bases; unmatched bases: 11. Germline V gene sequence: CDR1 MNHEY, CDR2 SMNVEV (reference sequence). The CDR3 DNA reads TGTGCCAGCAGTGTACAGGGGGTCCCTGACGCTGAAGCTTTCTTT. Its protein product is CASSVQGVPDAEAFF.

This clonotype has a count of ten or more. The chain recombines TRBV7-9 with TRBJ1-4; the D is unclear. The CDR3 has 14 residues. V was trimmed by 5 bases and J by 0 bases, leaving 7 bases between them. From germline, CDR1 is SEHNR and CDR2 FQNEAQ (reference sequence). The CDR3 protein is CASSRMATNEKLFF. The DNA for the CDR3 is TGTGCCAGCAGCCGGATGGCAACTAATGAAAAACTGTTTTTT.

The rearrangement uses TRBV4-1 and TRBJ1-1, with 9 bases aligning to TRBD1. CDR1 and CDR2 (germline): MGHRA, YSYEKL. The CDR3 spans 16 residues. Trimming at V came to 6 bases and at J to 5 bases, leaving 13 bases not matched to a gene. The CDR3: CASSQTGGGGRTEAFF. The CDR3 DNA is TGCGCCAGCAGTCAAACAGGGGGCGGTGGTCGAACTGAAGCTTTCTTT.

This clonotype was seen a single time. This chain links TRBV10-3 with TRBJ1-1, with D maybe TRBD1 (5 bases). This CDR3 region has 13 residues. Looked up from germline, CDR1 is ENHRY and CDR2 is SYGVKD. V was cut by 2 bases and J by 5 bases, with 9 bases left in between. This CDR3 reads CAISEGALTEAFF. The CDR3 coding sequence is TGTGCCATCAGTGAGGGGGCTTTGACTGAAGCTTTCTTT.

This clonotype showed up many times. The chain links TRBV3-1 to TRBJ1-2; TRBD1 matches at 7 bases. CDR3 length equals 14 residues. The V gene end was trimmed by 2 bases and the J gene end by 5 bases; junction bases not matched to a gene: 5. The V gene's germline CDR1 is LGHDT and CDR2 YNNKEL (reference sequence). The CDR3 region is CASSQPSGGYGYTF. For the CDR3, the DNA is TGTGCCAGCAGCCAACCGTCAGGGGGTTATGGCTACACCTTC.

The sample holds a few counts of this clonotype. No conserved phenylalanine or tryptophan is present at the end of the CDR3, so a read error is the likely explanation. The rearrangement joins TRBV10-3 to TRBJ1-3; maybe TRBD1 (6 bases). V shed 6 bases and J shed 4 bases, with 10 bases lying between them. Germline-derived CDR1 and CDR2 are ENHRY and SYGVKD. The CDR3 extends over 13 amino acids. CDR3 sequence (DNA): TGTGCCATCAGGGGAGGACAGGGAAACACCATATATTTA. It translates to CAIRGGQGNTIYL.

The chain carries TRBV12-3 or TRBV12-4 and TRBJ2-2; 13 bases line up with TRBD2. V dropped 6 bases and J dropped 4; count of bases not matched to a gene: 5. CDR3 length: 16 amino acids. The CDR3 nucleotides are TGTGCCAGCAGACGAGGGACTAGCGGGATCACCGGGGAGCTGTTTTTT. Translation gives CASRRGTSGITGELFF.

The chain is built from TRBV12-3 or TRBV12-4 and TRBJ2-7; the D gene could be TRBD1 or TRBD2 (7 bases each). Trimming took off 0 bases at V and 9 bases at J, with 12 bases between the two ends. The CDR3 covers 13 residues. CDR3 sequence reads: CASSLAGGTVQYF. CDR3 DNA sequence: TGTGCCAGCAGTTTAGCGGGAGGGACAGTGCAGTACTTC.

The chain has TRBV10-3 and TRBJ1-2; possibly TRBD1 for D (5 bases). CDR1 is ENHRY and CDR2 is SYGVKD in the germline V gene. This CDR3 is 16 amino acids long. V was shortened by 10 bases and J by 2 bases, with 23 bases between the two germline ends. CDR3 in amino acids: CASSYRLTAMNYGYTF. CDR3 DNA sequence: TGTGCCAGCAGCTATCGCCTGACAGCTATGAACTATGGCTACACCTTC.

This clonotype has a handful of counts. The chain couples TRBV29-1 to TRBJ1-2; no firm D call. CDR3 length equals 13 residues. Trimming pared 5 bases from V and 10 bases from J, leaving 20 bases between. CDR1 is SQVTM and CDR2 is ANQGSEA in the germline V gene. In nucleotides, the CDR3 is TGCAGCGTTTACAGAACGGCTGCGTTTGTCTACACCTTC. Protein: CSVYRTAAFVYTF.

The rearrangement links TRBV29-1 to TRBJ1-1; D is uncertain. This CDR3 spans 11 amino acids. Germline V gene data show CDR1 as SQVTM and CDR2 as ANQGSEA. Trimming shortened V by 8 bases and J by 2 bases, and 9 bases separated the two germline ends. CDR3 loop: CSLAHNTEAFF. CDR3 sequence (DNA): TGCAGCTTAGCACATAACACTGAAGCTTTCTTT.

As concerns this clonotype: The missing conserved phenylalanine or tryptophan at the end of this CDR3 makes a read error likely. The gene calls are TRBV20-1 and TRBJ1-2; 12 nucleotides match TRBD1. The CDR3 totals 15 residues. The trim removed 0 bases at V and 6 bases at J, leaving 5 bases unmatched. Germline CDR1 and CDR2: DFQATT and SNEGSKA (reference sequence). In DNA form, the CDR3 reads TGCAGTGCTAGAGACGTGGGACAGGGGGCGAATGGCTACACCTGC. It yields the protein CSARDVGQGANGYTC.

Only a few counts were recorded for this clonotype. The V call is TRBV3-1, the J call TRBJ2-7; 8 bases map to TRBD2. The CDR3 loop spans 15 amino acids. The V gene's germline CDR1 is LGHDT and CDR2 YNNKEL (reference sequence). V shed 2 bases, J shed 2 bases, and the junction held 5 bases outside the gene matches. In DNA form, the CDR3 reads TGTGCCAGCAGCCAAAGGCAAGCGGGGGCCTACGAGCAGTACTTC. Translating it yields CASSQRQAGAYEQYF.

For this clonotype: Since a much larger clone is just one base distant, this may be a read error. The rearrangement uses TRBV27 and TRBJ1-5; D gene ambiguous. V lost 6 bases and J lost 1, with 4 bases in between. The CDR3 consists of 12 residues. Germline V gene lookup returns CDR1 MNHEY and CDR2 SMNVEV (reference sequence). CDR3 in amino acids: CASSKSNQPQHF. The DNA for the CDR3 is TGTGCCAGCAGCAAGAGCAATCAGCCCCAGCATTTT.

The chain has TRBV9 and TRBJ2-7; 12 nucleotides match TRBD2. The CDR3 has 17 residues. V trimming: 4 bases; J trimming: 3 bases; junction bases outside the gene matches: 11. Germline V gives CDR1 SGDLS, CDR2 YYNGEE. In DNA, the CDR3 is TGTGCCAGCAGCAGTAGAACTAGCGGGAGGTCCTACTACGAGCAGTACTTC. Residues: CASSSRTSGRSYYEQYF.

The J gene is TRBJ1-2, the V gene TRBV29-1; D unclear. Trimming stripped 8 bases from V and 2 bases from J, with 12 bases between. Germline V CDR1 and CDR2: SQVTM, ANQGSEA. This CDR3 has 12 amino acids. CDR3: CSTETANYGYTF. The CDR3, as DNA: TGCAGCACCGAGACGGCAAACTATGGCTACACCTTC.

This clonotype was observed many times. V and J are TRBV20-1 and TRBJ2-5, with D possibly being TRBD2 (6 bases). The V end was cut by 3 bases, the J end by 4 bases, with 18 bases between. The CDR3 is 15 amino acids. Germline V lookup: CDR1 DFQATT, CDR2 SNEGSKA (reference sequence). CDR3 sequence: CSASPWREIGETQYF. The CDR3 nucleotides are TGCAGTGCTAGCCCGTGGAGGGAGATAGGAGAGACCCAGTACTTC.

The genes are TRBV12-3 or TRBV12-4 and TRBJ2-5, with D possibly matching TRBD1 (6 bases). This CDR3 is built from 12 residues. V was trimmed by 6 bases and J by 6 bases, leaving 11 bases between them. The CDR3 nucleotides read TGTGCCAGCAGCCTCGGGGACAAGACCCAGTACTTC. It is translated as CASSLGDKTQYF.

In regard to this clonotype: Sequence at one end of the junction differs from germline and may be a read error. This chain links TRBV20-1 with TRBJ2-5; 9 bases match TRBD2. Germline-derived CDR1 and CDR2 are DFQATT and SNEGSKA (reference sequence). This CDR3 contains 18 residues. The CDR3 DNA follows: TGCAGTGCTAGAGATGAAGGGGTAGCGGGAGATGTGGGAGAGACCCAATACTTC. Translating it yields CSARDEGVAGDVGETQYF.

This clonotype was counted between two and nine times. The chain's CDR3 is CSARKGGAPEAFF. The CDR3 nucleotides read TGCAGTGCTAGAAAAGGGGGCGCCCCTGAAGCTTTCTTT. The chain carries TRBV20-1 and TRBJ1-1; 7 nucleotides match TRBD1. The CDR3 runs to 13 residues. The germline CDR1 and CDR2 sequences are DFQATT and SNEGSKA (reference sequence). The J segment lost 6 bases and the V segment lost 2 bases, leaving 6 bases of the junction unmatched.

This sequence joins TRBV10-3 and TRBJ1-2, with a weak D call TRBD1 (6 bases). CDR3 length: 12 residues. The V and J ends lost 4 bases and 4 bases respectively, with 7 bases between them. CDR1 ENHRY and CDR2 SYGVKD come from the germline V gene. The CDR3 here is CAISGTAYGYTF. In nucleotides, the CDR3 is TGTGCCATCAGTGGGACAGCCTATGGCTACACCTTC.

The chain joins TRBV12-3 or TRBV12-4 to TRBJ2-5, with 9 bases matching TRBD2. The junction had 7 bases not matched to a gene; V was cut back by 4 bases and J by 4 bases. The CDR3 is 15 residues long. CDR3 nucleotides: TGTGCCAGCAGTTCCGCCGCGGGACTAGCAGAGACCCAGTACTTC. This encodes CASSSAAGLAETQYF.